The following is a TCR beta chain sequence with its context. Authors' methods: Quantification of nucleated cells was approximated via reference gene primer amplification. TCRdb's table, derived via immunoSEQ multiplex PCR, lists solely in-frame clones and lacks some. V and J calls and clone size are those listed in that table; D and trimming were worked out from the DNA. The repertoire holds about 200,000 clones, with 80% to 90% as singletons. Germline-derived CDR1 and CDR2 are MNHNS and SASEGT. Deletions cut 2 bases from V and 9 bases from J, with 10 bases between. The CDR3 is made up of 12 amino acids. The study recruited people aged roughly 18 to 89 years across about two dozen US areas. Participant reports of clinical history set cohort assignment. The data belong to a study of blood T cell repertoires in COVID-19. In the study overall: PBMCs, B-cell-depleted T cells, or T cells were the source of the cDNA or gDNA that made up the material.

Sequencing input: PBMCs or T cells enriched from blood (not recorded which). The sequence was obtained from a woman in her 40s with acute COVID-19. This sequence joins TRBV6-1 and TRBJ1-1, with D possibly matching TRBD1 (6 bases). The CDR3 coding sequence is TGTGCCAGCAGTGAAATCAGGGGCCAAGCTTTCTTT. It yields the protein CASSEIRGQAFF.